These T cell receptor beta chains were read from a single sample in a study of T cells in Graves' hyperthyroidism and ophthalmopathy. One entry per CDR3 protein results from TCRdb running MiXCR on the multiplex PCR reads. Among 800,000 or so distinct CDR3 sequences, around 38% were seen once, and the ten largest hold 8.9%. The sequenced sample was blood. The receptors were gathered from a man between 18 and 35 years old with Graves' hyperthyroidism. Both conserved end residues are part of each CDR3. A D gene is named only where the DNA matches it firmly. Clone size is given for some rows only: seen once, a few or many times, or a class if the clone is expanded.

cdr3_aa: CSAGSLGGDGYTF; cdr3_nt: TGCAGTGCTGGCTCATTGGGGGGGGATGGCTACACCTTC; d_call: .; j_call: TRBJ1-2; clone_size: few; v_call: TRBV20-1
cdr3_aa: CASSQDGTDYGYTF; cdr3_nt: TGTGCCAGCAGCCAAGATGGGACAGACTATGGCTACACCTTC; d_call: TRBD1; j_call: TRBJ1-2; clone_size: few; v_call: TRBV7-9
cdr3_aa: CASSPSTSGEQYF; cdr3_nt: TGTGCCAGCAGTCCCTCAACGTCTGGGGAGCAGTACTTC; d_call: .; j_call: TRBJ2-7; clone_size: few; v_call: TRBV12-3/TRBV12-4
cdr3_aa: CASSRTGDSSPYGYTF; cdr3_nt: TGTGCCAGCAGCCGGACCGGGGACAGTTCCCCCTATGGCTACACCTTC; d_call: TRBD1; j_call: TRBJ1-2; clone_size: .; v_call: TRBV9
cdr3_aa: CASSPTSSHEQYF; cdr3_nt: TGTGCCAGCAGTCCAACTAGCTCTCACGAGCAGTACTTC; d_call: .; j_call: TRBJ2-7; clone_size: .; v_call: TRBV6-6
cdr3_aa: CASGLAGGEQYF; cdr3_nt: TGTGCCAGTGGACTAGCGGGAGGCGAGCAGTACTTC; d_call: TRBD2; j_call: TRBJ2-7; clone_size: many; v_call: TRBV11-1
cdr3_aa: CASSERPNTGELFF; cdr3_nt: TGCGCCAGCAGTGAGCGGCCGAACACCGGGGAGCTGTTTTTT; d_call: .; j_call: TRBJ2-2; clone_size: many; v_call: TRBV10-2
cdr3_aa: CATNTPGQGWGYTF; cdr3_nt: TGTGCCACTAATACTCCGGGACAGGGGTGGGGCTACACCTTC; d_call: TRBD1; j_call: TRBJ1-2; clone_size: .; v_call: TRBV7-9
cdr3_aa: CASSLYPDDYEQYF; cdr3_nt: TGTGCCAGTAGTCTGTATCCGGACGACTACGAGCAGTACTTC; d_call: .; j_call: TRBJ2-7; clone_size: .; v_call: TRBV19
cdr3_aa: CASSPRDFTSEETQYF; cdr3_nt: TGCGCCAGCAGCCCGCGGGACTTCACGTCCGAAGAGACCCAGTACTTC; d_call: .; j_call: TRBJ2-5; clone_size: few; v_call: TRBV4-3
cdr3_aa: CASSQLWEQYF; cdr3_nt: TGTGCCAGCAGCCAATTATGGGAGCAGTACTTC; d_call: .; j_call: TRBJ2-7; clone_size: .; v_call: TRBV3-1
cdr3_aa: CSASPWLAGGRGANVLTF; cdr3_nt: TGCAGTGCTAGCCCCTGGCTAGCGGGAGGTCGTGGGGCCAACGTCCTGACTTTC; d_call: TRBD2; j_call: TRBJ2-6; clone_size: .; v_call: TRBV20-1
cdr3_aa: CSAEGEGTTGYTF; cdr3_nt: TGCAGCGCAGAGGGAGAGGGGACAACCGGCTACACCTTC; d_call: .; j_call: TRBJ1-2; clone_size: many; v_call: TRBV29-1
cdr3_aa: CASSSSGLVYEQYF; cdr3_nt: TGTGCCAGCAGCTCGAGCGGACTCGTCTACGAGCAGTACTTC; d_call: .; j_call: TRBJ2-7; clone_size: .; v_call: TRBV6-5
cdr3_aa: CASRPARTGGRTGELFF; cdr3_nt: TGTGCCAGCAGGCCGGCGAGGACAGGGGGCCGTACCGGGGAGCTGTTTTTT; d_call: TRBD1; j_call: TRBJ2-2; clone_size: .; v_call: TRBV7-8
cdr3_aa: CSASPRPRGDEAFF; cdr3_nt: TGCAGTGCTAGTCCCCGTCCACGGGGGGATGAAGCTTTCTTT; d_call: .; j_call: TRBJ1-1; clone_size: .; v_call: TRBV20-1
cdr3_aa: CASSAGRALEQYF; cdr3_nt: TGCGCCAGCAGCGCCGGACGAGCCCTCGAGCAGTACTTC; d_call: .; j_call: TRBJ2-7; clone_size: few; v_call: TRBV7-2
cdr3_aa: CASSQPAGETQYF; cdr3_nt: TGTGCCAGCAGCCAACCTGCGGGCGAGACCCAGTACTTC; d_call: .; j_call: TRBJ2-5; clone_size: few; v_call: TRBV9
cdr3_aa: CASIDNRANEKLFF; cdr3_nt: TGTGCCAGCATCGACAACAGGGCCAATGAAAAACTGTTTTTT; d_call: .; j_call: TRBJ1-4; clone_size: .; v_call: TRBV25-1
cdr3_aa: CASSREFGTEAFF; cdr3_nt: TGTGCCAGCAGTCGGGAGTTCGGCACTGAAGCTTTCTTT; d_call: .; j_call: TRBJ1-1; clone_size: few; v_call: TRBV2
cdr3_aa: CASSWTDRSNQPQHF; cdr3_nt: TGTGCCAGCAGTTGGACAGACCGTAGCAATCAGCCCCAGCATTTT; d_call: .; j_call: TRBJ1-5; clone_size: few; v_call: TRBV6-1
cdr3_aa: CASSRDDSPLHF; cdr3_nt: TGTGCCAGCAGTAGGGACGATTCACCCCTCCACTTT; d_call: .; j_call: TRBJ1-6; clone_size: many; v_call: TRBV2
cdr3_aa: CASRETKGAWETQYF; cdr3_nt: TGTGCCAGCAGGGAGACGAAGGGGGCCTGGGAGACCCAGTACTTC; d_call: TRBD1; j_call: TRBJ2-5; clone_size: few; v_call: TRBV4-2
cdr3_aa: CASSEALPLYGYTF; cdr3_nt: TGTGCCAGCAGTGAAGCGCTACCGCTCTATGGCTACACCTTC; d_call: .; j_call: TRBJ1-2; clone_size: many; v_call: TRBV2
cdr3_aa: CASSLDVGGPYGYTF; cdr3_nt: TGTGCCAGCAGCTTAGATGTCGGGGGCCCATATGGCTACACCTTC; d_call: .; j_call: TRBJ1-2; clone_size: many; v_call: TRBV7-6
cdr3_aa: CSAVSGANVLTF; cdr3_nt: TGCAGCGCCGTCTCTGGGGCCAACGTCCTGACTTTC; d_call: .; j_call: TRBJ2-6; clone_size: many; v_call: TRBV29-1
cdr3_aa: CSARPGQGRGTEAF; cdr3_nt: TGCAGTGCTAGACCTGGACAGGGGAGAGGGACTGAAGCTTTC; d_call: TRBD1; j_call: TRBJ2-6; clone_size: once; v_call: TRBV20-1
cdr3_aa: CAISEDQETQYF; cdr3_nt: TGTGCCATCAGTGAGGACCAAGAGACCCAGTACTTC; d_call: .; j_call: TRBJ2-5; clone_size: many; v_call: TRBV10-3
cdr3_aa: CSVVSGTGDNTIYF; cdr3_nt: TGCAGCGTTGTTAGCGGGACAGGGGACAACACCATATATTTT; d_call: TRBD1; j_call: TRBJ1-3; clone_size: many; v_call: TRBV29-1
cdr3_aa: CASSLGGEGTEAFF; cdr3_nt: TGTGCCAGCAGCTTAGGTGGGGAAGGCACTGAAGCTTTCTTT; d_call: .; j_call: TRBJ1-1; clone_size: .; v_call: TRBV7-2
cdr3_aa: CASSVGREETQHF; cdr3_nt: TGTGCCAGCAGCGTAGGAAGGGAAGAGACCCAGCATTTT; d_call: .; j_call: TRBJ1-5; clone_size: .; v_call: TRBV9